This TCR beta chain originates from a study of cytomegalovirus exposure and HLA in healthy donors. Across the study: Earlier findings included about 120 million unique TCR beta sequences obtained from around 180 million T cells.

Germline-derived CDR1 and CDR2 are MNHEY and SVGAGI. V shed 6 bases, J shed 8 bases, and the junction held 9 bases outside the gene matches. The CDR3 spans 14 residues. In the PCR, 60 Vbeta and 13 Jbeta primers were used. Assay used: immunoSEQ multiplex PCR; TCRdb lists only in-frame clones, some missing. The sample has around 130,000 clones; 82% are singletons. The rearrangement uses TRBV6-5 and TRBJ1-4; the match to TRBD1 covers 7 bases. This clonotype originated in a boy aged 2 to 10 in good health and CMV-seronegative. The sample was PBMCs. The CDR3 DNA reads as TGTGCCAGCAGCCGTACAGGGGTTGGGGAAAAACTGTTTTTT. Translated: CASSRTGVGEKLFF.